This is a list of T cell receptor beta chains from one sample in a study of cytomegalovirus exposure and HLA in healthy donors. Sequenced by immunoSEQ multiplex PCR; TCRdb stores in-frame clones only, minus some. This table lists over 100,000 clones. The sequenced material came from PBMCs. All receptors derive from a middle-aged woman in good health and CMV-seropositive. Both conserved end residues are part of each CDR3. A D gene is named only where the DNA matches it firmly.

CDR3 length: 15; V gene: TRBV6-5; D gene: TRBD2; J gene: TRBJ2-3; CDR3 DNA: TGTGCCAGCAGTCCTGGACTAGCGGATACAGATACGCAGTATTTT; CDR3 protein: CASSPGLADTDTQYF
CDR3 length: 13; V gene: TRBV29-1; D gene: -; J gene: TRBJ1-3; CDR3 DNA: TGCAGCGTTGTGCTCGGAGATGGAAACACCATATATTTT; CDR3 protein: CSVVLGDGNTIYF
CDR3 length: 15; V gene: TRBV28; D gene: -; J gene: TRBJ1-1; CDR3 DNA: TGTGCCAGCAGCCGAATGGGGCATTTGAACACTGAAGCTTTCTTT; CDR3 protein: CASSRMGHLNTEAFF
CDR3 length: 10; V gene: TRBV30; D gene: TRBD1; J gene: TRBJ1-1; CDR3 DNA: TGTGCCGGGACAGGTACCGGAGCTTTCTTT; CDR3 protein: CAGTGTGAFF
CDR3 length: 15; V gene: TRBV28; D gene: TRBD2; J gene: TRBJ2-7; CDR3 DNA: TGTGCCAGCAACGAGGGACTAGCGGGTGCCTACGAGCAGTACTTC; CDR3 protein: CASNEGLAGAYEQYF
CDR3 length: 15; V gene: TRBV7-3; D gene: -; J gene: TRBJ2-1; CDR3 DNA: TGTGCCAGCAGCTCCCCTGAGGAGACCCTCAATGAGCAGTTCTTC; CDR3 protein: CASSSPEETLNEQFF
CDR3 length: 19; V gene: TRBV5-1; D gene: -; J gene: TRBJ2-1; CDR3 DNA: TGCGCCAGCAGCTTGGCGCCCGGGGTTAGCGGAAGGTCCTACAATGAGCAGTTCTTC; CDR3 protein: CASSLAPGVSGRSYNEQFF
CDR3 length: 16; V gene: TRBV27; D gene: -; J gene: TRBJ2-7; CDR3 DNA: TGTGCCAGCAGTTCCCCCGGGACAATGGGCTCCTACGAGCAGTACTTC; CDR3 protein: CASSSPGTMGSYEQYF
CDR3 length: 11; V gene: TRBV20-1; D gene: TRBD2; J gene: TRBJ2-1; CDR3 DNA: TGCAGTGCCCGGACTAGCGGGAGACAGTTCTTC; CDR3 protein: CSARTSGRQFF
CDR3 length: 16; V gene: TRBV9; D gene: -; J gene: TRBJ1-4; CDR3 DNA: TGTGCCAGCAGCCCCGCCCCACAGCCAACTAATGAAAAACTGTTTTTT; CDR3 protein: CASSPAPQPTNEKLFF
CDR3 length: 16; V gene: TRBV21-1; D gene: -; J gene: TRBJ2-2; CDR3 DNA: TGTGCCAGCAGCATAGAACAGGGGGCGATTACCGGGGAGCTGTTTTTT; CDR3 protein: CASSIEQGAITGELFF
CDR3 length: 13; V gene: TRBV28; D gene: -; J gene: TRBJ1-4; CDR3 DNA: TGTGCCAGCAGTTTACAGGGTTGGGAAAAACTGTTTTTT; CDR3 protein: CASSLQGWEKLFF
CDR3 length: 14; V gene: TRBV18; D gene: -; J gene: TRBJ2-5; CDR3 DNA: TGTGCCAGCTCACCTACAACCAGGGAAGAGACCCAGTACTTC; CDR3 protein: CASSPTTREETQYF
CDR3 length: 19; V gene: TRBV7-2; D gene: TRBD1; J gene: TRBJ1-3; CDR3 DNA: TGTGCCAGCAGCCCAGGGACAGGGGTTGATAGGTCCTCTGGAAACACCATATATTTT; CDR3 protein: CASSPGTGVDRSSGNTIYF
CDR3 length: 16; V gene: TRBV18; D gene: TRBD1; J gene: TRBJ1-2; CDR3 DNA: TGTGCCAGCTCACCACAATCAGGGGGCGGCAACTATGGCTACACCTTC; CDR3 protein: CASSPQSGGGNYGYTF
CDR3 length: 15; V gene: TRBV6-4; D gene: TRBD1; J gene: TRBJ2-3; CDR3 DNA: TGTGCCAGCAGTGACGGGACAGGGGGCACAGATACGCAGTATTTT; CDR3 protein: CASSDGTGGTDTQYF
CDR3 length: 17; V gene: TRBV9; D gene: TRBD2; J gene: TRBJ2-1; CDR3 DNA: TGTGCCAGCAGCCCCGGACTAGCGGGAAGGGGCTACAATGAGCAGTTCTTC; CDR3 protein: CASSPGLAGRGYNEQFF
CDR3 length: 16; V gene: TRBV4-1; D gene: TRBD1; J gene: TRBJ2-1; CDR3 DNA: TGCGCCAGCAGCCATACAACAGGGGGCGGTAGGGATGAGCAGTTCTTC; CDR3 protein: CASSHTTGGGRDEQFF
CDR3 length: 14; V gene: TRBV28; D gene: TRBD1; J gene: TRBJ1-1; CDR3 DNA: TGTGCCAGCAGATTACAGGGGGCCGTCCCTGAAGCTTTCTTT; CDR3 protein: CASRLQGAVPEAFF
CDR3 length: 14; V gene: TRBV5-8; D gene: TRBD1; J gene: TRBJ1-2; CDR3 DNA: TGTGCCAGCAGCTCCTTCGACAGGGGCCCTGGCTACACCTTC; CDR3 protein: CASSSFDRGPGYTF
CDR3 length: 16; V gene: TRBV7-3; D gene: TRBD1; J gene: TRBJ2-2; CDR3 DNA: TGTGCCAGCAGCGTACAGGGGGTTAAGAACACCGGGGAGCTGTTTTTT; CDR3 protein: CASSVQGVKNTGELFF
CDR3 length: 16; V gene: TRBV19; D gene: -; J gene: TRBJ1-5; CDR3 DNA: TGTGCCAGTATCGGGGGGCCGGCGTATAGCAATCAGCCCCAGCATTTT; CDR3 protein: CASIGGPAYSNQPQHF
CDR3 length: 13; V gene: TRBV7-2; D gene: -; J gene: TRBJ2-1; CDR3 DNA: TGTGCCAGCAGCTCCTCAGGGGAGGGGAGGGAGTTCTTC; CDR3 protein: CASSSSGEGREFF
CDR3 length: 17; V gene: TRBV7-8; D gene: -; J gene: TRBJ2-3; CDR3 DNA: TGTGCCAGCAGCTTAGGGGGACTGGGTTATAGGACAGATACGCAGTATTTT; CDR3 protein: CASSLGGLGYRTDTQYF
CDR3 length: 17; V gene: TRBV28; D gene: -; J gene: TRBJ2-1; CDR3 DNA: TGTGCCAGCAGCAAGATCAGAGGCGGAGGCCCTATTAATGAGCAGTTCTTC; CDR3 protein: CASSKIRGGGPINEQFF
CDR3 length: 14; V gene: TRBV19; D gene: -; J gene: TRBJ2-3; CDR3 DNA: TGTGCCAGTAGTATAGAGAGGGTTACAGATACGCAGTATTTT; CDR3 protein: CASSIERVTDTQYF
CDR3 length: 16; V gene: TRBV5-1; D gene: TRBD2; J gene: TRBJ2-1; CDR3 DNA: TGCGCCAGCAGCTTCGGTAGCGGGAGGAGTGGCTATGAGCAGTTCTTC; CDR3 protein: CASSFGSGRSGYEQFF
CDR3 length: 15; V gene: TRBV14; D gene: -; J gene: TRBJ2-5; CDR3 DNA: TGTGCCAGCAGCCAAGAACTCGGGACACAAGAGACCCAGTACTTC; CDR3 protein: CASSQELGTQETQYF
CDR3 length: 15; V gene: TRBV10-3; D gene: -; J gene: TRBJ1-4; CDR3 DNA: TGTGCCATCAGTGAGTCGGGGAGGGAGGATGAAAAACTGTTTTTT; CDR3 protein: CAISESGREDEKLFF
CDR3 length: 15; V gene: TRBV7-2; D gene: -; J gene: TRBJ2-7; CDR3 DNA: TGTGCCAGCAGCTCGGCGCCGGGAGCAGGGTACGAGCAGTACTTC; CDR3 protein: CASSSAPGAGYEQYF
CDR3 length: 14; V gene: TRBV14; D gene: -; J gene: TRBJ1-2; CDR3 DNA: TGTGCCAGCAGCCAAGGGGGGGGATTTTATGGCTACACCTTC; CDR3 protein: CASSQGGGFYGYTF
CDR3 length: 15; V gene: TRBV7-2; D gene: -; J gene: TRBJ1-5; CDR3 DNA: TGTGCCAGCAGCCGCGTACAGGGCCGAAATCAGCCCCAGCATTTT; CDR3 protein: CASSRVQGRNQPQHF
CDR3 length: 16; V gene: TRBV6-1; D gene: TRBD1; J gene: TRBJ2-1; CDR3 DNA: TGTGCCAGCAGTGCCCCAACAGGGGGGTCCTACAATGAGCAGTTCTTC; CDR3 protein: CASSAPTGGSYNEQFF
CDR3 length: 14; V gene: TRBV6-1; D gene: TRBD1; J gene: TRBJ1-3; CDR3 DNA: TGTGCCAGCAGTGTGGACAGGGCAGGAAACACCATATATTTT; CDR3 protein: CASSVDRAGNTIYF
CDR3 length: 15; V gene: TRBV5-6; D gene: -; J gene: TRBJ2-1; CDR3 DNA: TGTGCCAGCAGCTTGGATGCAGGTGTTTACAATGAGCAGTTCTTC; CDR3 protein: CASSLDAGVYNEQFF
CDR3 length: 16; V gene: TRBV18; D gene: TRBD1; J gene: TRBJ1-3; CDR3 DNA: TGTGCCAGCTCACCCTTGGGACAGCTCTCTGGAAACACCATATATTTT; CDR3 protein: CASSPLGQLSGNTIYF
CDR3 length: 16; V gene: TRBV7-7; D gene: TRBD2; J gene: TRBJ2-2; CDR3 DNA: TGTGCTAGCAGCTTACTAGCGGGAGATTTCGGCGGGGAGCTGTTTTTT; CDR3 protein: CASSLLAGDFGGELFF
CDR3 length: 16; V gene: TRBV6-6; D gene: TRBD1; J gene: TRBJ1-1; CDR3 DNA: TGTGCCAGCAGTTACTCCCCGGATAGACAGGGGGAGTTGACTTTCTTT; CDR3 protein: CASSYSPDRQGELTFF
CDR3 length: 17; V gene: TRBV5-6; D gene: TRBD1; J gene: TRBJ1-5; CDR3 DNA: TGTGCCAGCAGCTTGTGGGCCCCAGGGGGCGCAAATCAGCCCCAGCATTTT; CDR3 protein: CASSLWAPGGANQPQHF
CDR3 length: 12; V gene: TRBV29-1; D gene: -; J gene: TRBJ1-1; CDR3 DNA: TGCAGCGTTGATCGGGGGAACACTGAAGCTTTCTTT; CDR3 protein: CSVDRGNTEAFF
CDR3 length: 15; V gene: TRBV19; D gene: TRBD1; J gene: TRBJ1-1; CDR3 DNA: TGTGCCAGTAGTATAGCCACAGGGGTGGGCACTGAAGCTTTCTTT; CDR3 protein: CASSIATGVGTEAFF